The text below deals with one T cell receptor beta chain. The CDR3 sequence is 15 residues long. From germline, CDR1 is SGDLS and CDR2 YYNGEE. Deletions cut 1 base from V and 0 bases from J, with 7 bases between. Amplification used 60 Vbeta primers and 13 Jbeta primers. Profiled with immunoSEQ multiplex PCR; TCRdb holds only in-frame clones, not every one. The sample includes around 170,000 clones, around 84% of them seen just once. These data originate in a study of cytomegalovirus exposure and HLA in healthy donors. The sequenced sample was PBMCs. V gene TRBV9 combines with J gene TRBJ1-4, with D uncertain. The clonotype was recovered from a woman in her forties or fifties in good health and CMV-seropositive. CDR3: CASSVTGATNEKLFF. Written as DNA, the CDR3 is TGTGCCAGCAGCGTAACGGGTGCAACTAATGAAAAACTGTTTTTT.